Listed below are T cell receptor beta chains from one sample, sequenced in a study of blood T cell repertoires in COVID-19. Here immunoSEQ multiplex PCR was the method, and the copy in TCRdb shows in-frame clones only, minus some. The sample holds around 250,000 clones, about 88% seen once. The sequenced sample was peripheral blood. These receptors came from a woman aged 70-85 years with active or convalescent COVID-19. The CDR3 runs from the conserved cysteine through the conserved F or W. Fields, in order: clone size, J gene, V gene, D gene, CDR3 DNA, CDR3 protein. The D gene is left open where the match is weak. Where a row states a size, it is once, few, many or the class of an expanded clone; other rows omit it.

clone size: NA
J gene: TRBJ2-1
V gene: TRBV6-5
D gene: TRBD2
CDR3 DNA: TGTGCCAGCAGTTGGGGGGGGAGATTCAATGAGCAGTTCTTC
CDR3 protein: CASSWGGRFNEQFF

clone size: NA
J gene: TRBJ1-3
V gene: TRBV20-1
D gene: NA
CDR3 DNA: TGCAGTGCTAGTCAGGGAACGGCTGGAAACACCATATATTTT
CDR3 protein: CSASQGTAGNTIYF

clone size: NA
J gene: TRBJ1-1
V gene: TRBV5-8
D gene: TRBD1
CDR3 DNA: TGTGCCAGCAGCCCTGGACAGGGGTTACTCCGCGGTCCTGAAGCTTTCTTT
CDR3 protein: CASSPGQGLLRGPEAFF

clone size: NA
J gene: TRBJ2-6
V gene: TRBV7-3
D gene: NA
CDR3 DNA: TGTGCCAGCAGCACAGGCTCTGGGGCCAACGTCCTGACTTTC
CDR3 protein: CASSTGSGANVLTF

clone size: NA
J gene: TRBJ1-2
V gene: TRBV5-5
D gene: NA
CDR3 DNA: TGTGCCAGCAGCTTGTTGGGGGCGGATGGCTACACCTTC
CDR3 protein: CASSLLGADGYTF

clone size: NA
J gene: TRBJ1-6
V gene: TRBV20-1
D gene: NA
CDR3 DNA: TGCAGTGCTAGTAACAGGCCGAATTCACCCCTCCACTTT
CDR3 protein: CSASNRPNSPLHF

clone size: few
J gene: TRBJ2-7
V gene: TRBV5-1
D gene: TRBD1
CDR3 DNA: TGCGCCAGCAGCTTATGGACAGGTTCCTACGAGCAGTACTTC
CDR3 protein: CASSLWTGSYEQYF

clone size: NA
J gene: TRBJ1-5
V gene: TRBV7-8
D gene: NA
CDR3 DNA: TGTGCCAGCAGCTCCCAGGGAAACCAGCCCCAGCATTTT
CDR3 protein: CASSSQGNQPQHF

clone size: NA
J gene: TRBJ2-5
V gene: TRBV5-4
D gene: NA
CDR3 DNA: TGTGCCAGCAGCCCCGGGTCCAGGGAAGAGACCCAGTACTTC
CDR3 protein: CASSPGSREETQYF

clone size: NA
J gene: TRBJ2-3
V gene: TRBV9
D gene: TRBD2
CDR3 DNA: TGTGCCAGCAGCATTACCTTCCCGGGACTAGCGGGGGGTACCTCTAGCACAGATACGCAGTATTTT
CDR3 protein: CASSITFPGLAGGTSSTDTQYF

clone size: NA
J gene: TRBJ1-5
V gene: TRBV29-1
D gene: TRBD1
CDR3 DNA: TGCAGCGTTCCACAAACAGGGGACCACCGTCCCCACAATCAGCCCCAGCATTTT
CDR3 protein: CSVPQTGDHRPHNQPQHF

clone size: NA
J gene: TRBJ1-1
V gene: TRBV19
D gene: NA
CDR3 DNA: TGTGCCAGTAGTTCGGACAGTGCGCCGGCGAACACTGAAGCTTTCTTT
CDR3 protein: CASSSDSAPANTEAFF

clone size: NA
J gene: TRBJ2-2
V gene: TRBV5-5
D gene: NA
CDR3 DNA: TGTGCCAGCAGCTCGCCCTGGGAGACCAACACCGGGGAGCTGTTTTTT
CDR3 protein: CASSSPWETNTGELFF

clone size: NA
J gene: TRBJ1-2
V gene: TRBV7-2
D gene: TRBD1
CDR3 DNA: TGTGCCAGCAGCGTCGACAGGGTGGTTCGGGGCTACACCTTC
CDR3 protein: CASSVDRVVRGYTF

clone size: NA
J gene: TRBJ2-1
V gene: TRBV5-1
D gene: NA
CDR3 DNA: TGCGCCAGCAGCCCCCTGTCACTTTCCTCCTACAATGAGCAGTTCTTC
CDR3 protein: CASSPLSLSSYNEQFF

clone size: NA
J gene: TRBJ2-7
V gene: TRBV20-1
D gene: NA
CDR3 DNA: TGCAGTGCTAGTGGCATAGGAGGGAAGCAGTACTTC
CDR3 protein: CSASGIGGKQYF

clone size: NA
J gene: TRBJ1-3
V gene: TRBV7-2
D gene: NA
CDR3 DNA: TGTGCCAGCAGCTCGATGCGGTCTCCCATATATTTT
CDR3 protein: CASSSMRSPIYF

clone size: NA
J gene: TRBJ1-2
V gene: TRBV6-5
D gene: NA
CDR3 DNA: TGTGCCAGCAGCCCCTCACTGACAGTAAACTATGGCTACACCTTC
CDR3 protein: CASSPSLTVNYGYTF

clone size: NA
J gene: TRBJ1-5
V gene: TRBV12-3/TRBV12-4
D gene: NA
CDR3 DNA: TGTGCCAGCAGTTTTCGGGTAGATCAGCCCCAGCATTTT
CDR3 protein: CASSFRVDQPQHF

clone size: NA
J gene: TRBJ2-7
V gene: TRBV11-2
D gene: NA
CDR3 DNA: TGTGCCAGCAGCTTAGGGCAGGTCGGGGGCTACGAGCAGTACTTC
CDR3 protein: CASSLGQVGGYEQYF

clone size: few
J gene: TRBJ1-1
V gene: TRBV15
D gene: NA
CDR3 DNA: TGTGCCACCAGCAGAGATCGAGTTGGTGAAGCTTTCTTT
CDR3 protein: CATSRDRVGEAFF

clone size: NA
J gene: TRBJ1-5
V gene: TRBV19
D gene: TRBD1
CDR3 DNA: TGTGCCAGTAGTATTAGGAGGGGGCTTCAGCCCCAGCATTTT
CDR3 protein: CASSIRRGLQPQHF

clone size: NA
J gene: TRBJ1-3
V gene: TRBV3-1/TRBV3-2
D gene: TRBD1
CDR3 DNA: TGTGCCAGCAGCCAAGTGGGCACCGGGACAGGGGCTGGAAACACCATATATTTT
CDR3 protein: CASSQVGTGTGAGNTIYF

clone size: NA
J gene: TRBJ2-7
V gene: TRBV29-1
D gene: TRBD1
CDR3 DNA: TGCAGCGGCACCACCAGGGGGCCATCGTACGAGCAGTACTTC
CDR3 protein: CSGTTRGPSYEQYF

clone size: NA
J gene: TRBJ1-6
V gene: TRBV9
D gene: TRBD1
CDR3 DNA: TGTGCCAGCAGCGTAGAACCAGGGGGCGATTCACCCCTCCACTTT
CDR3 protein: CASSVEPGGDSPLHF

clone size: NA
J gene: TRBJ1-6
V gene: TRBV6-5
D gene: TRBD1
CDR3 DNA: TGTGCCAGCAGTTACGAGAGTGGGACAGGGGGTTCACCCCTCCACTTT
CDR3 protein: CASSYESGTGGSPLHF

clone size: NA
J gene: TRBJ1-6
V gene: TRBV12-3/TRBV12-4
D gene: NA
CDR3 DNA: TGTGCCAGCCACCGGGACACATATTCACCCCTCCACTTT
CDR3 protein: CASHRDTYSPLHF

clone size: NA
J gene: TRBJ1-5
V gene: TRBV3-1/TRBV3-2
D gene: NA
CDR3 DNA: TGTGCCAGCAGCGGGGGGGACACCAATCAGCCCCAGCATTTT
CDR3 protein: CASSGGDTNQPQHF

clone size: NA
J gene: TRBJ1-3
V gene: TRBV5-1
D gene: NA
CDR3 DNA: TGCGCCAGCAGCTCCTCAGAGTTGGCTCTAGGAGCATCTGGAAACACCATATATTTT
CDR3 protein: CASSSSELALGASGNTIYF

clone size: NA
J gene: TRBJ2-7
V gene: TRBV5-6
D gene: NA
CDR3 DNA: TGTGCCAGCAGCTCCGACAGATACGAGCAGTACTTC
CDR3 protein: CASSSDRYEQYF

clone size: NA
J gene: TRBJ2-2
V gene: TRBV6-2/TRBV6-3
D gene: NA
CDR3 DNA: TGTGCCAGCAGTTACTTCCGAGGGTACGGGGAGCTGTTTTTT
CDR3 protein: CASSYFRGYGELFF

clone size: NA
J gene: TRBJ2-3
V gene: TRBV3-1/TRBV3-2
D gene: TRBD2
CDR3 DNA: TGTGCCAGCAGCCATAGCGGGGGGACCACAGATACGCAGTATTTT
CDR3 protein: CASSHSGGTTDTQYF

clone size: NA
J gene: TRBJ2-2
V gene: TRBV7-2
D gene: NA
CDR3 DNA: TGTGCCAGCAGCTTAGTTGGACAGACCGCGAACACCGGGGAGCTGTTTTTT
CDR3 protein: CASSLVGQTANTGELFF

clone size: NA
J gene: TRBJ1-3
V gene: TRBV5-1
D gene: TRBD1
CDR3 DNA: TGCGCCAGCAGCCCGGACCCGGGACAGGGCAGTGGAAACACCATATATTTT
CDR3 protein: CASSPDPGQGSGNTIYF

clone size: NA
J gene: TRBJ2-1
V gene: TRBV9
D gene: NA
CDR3 DNA: TGTGCCAGCAGCGTAAACAACAATGAGCAGTTCTTC
CDR3 protein: CASSVNNNEQFF

clone size: NA
J gene: TRBJ1-1
V gene: TRBV7-8
D gene: NA
CDR3 DNA: TGTGCCAGCAGCTCCCGCGACACAGATCCAACTGAAGCTTTCTTT
CDR3 protein: CASSSRDTDPTEAFF

clone size: NA
J gene: TRBJ2-7
V gene: TRBV6-5
D gene: TRBD1
CDR3 DNA: TGTGCCACTCTAACCGGGACAGGGGGCGCCGAGCAGTACTTC
CDR3 protein: CATLTGTGGAEQYF

clone size: NA
J gene: TRBJ1-5
V gene: TRBV2
D gene: NA
CDR3 DNA: TGTGCCAGCAGGGAGGCACCCAATCAGCCCCAGCATTTT
CDR3 protein: CASREAPNQPQHF

clone size: NA
J gene: TRBJ1-1
V gene: TRBV11-2
D gene: NA
CDR3 DNA: TGTGCCAGCAGCTTACTCAGTTCCACCATGAACACTGAAGCTTTCTTT
CDR3 protein: CASSLLSSTMNTEAFF

clone size: NA
J gene: TRBJ1-5
V gene: TRBV19
D gene: NA
CDR3 DNA: TGTGCCAGTAGCCCTAGACAGCTGAATCAGCCCCAGCATTTT
CDR3 protein: CASSPRQLNQPQHF

clone size: NA
J gene: TRBJ2-7
V gene: TRBV12-5
D gene: TRBD1
CDR3 DNA: TGTGCTAGTGGTTCGTCGGGACAGCCCTACGAGCAGTACTTC
CDR3 protein: CASGSSGQPYEQYF

clone size: once
J gene: TRBJ1-1
V gene: TRBV7-3
D gene: TRBD1
CDR3 DNA: TGTGCCAGCAGCACCGGACAGGGTGCCGCTGAAGCTTTCTTT
CDR3 protein: CASSTGQGAAEAFF

clone size: NA
J gene: TRBJ1-4
V gene: TRBV6-4
D gene: TRBD1
CDR3 DNA: TGTGCCAGCAGTCCCGGACAGGGCTCTAATGAAAAACTGTTTTTT
CDR3 protein: CASSPGQGSNEKLFF

clone size: few
J gene: TRBJ2-2
V gene: TRBV6-4
D gene: TRBD1
CDR3 DNA: TGTGCCAGCAGTGACGACCCGACAGGGGTCACCGGGGAGCTGTTTTTT
CDR3 protein: CASSDDPTGVTGELFF

clone size: NA
J gene: TRBJ1-6
V gene: TRBV6-5
D gene: NA
CDR3 DNA: TGTGCCAGCAGTTACCTACTCGGGCCCCTCCACTTT
CDR3 protein: CASSYLLGPLHF

clone size: NA
J gene: TRBJ1-1
V gene: TRBV5-6
D gene: NA
CDR3 DNA: TGTGCCAGCAGCGTCGGGCGCGGGGCTCTTGAAGCTTTCTTT
CDR3 protein: CASSVGRGALEAFF

clone size: NA
J gene: TRBJ2-7
V gene: TRBV7-9
D gene: TRBD1
CDR3 DNA: TGTGCCAGCAGCTTAGTTGGGACAGAATTTCCCTACGGGCAGTACTTC
CDR3 protein: CASSLVGTEFPYGQYF

clone size: NA
J gene: TRBJ1-4
V gene: TRBV5-5
D gene: NA
CDR3 DNA: TGTGCCAGCAGCTTGGTACAGGGAAGAGGAGAACTGTTTTTT
CDR3 protein: CASSLVQGRGELFF

clone size: once
J gene: TRBJ2-4
V gene: TRBV11-3
D gene: NA
CDR3 DNA: TGTGCCAGCAGCTTAGGGGGAGGGCAGGGGAGCATTCAGTACTTC
CDR3 protein: CASSLGGGQGSIQYF

clone size: NA
J gene: TRBJ2-7
V gene: TRBV5-1
D gene: TRBD1
CDR3 DNA: TGCGCCAGCAGCTCTTATATGGGACAGGAAAGCTCCTACGAGCAGTACTTC
CDR3 protein: CASSSYMGQESSYEQYF

clone size: few
J gene: TRBJ1-2
V gene: TRBV19
D gene: NA
CDR3 DNA: TGTGCCAGTAGGGGGCAGTTAACTTCCGGCTACACCTTC
CDR3 protein: CASRGQLTSGYTF

clone size: few
J gene: TRBJ1-1
V gene: TRBV5-1
D gene: NA
CDR3 DNA: TGCGCCAGCAGCTTGCGGGATGAGGGCACTGAAGCTTTCTTT
CDR3 protein: CASSLRDEGTEAFF

clone size: NA
J gene: TRBJ2-5
V gene: TRBV5-6
D gene: NA
CDR3 DNA: TGTGCCAGCAGCTTCTTTATAGTGAGCGGACAAGAGACCCAGTACTTC
CDR3 protein: CASSFFIVSGQETQYF

clone size: NA
J gene: TRBJ1-4
V gene: TRBV2
D gene: NA
CDR3 DNA: TGTGCCAGCAGACTCGGGGCAACTAATGAAAAACTGTTTTTT
CDR3 protein: CASRLGATNEKLFF

clone size: NA
J gene: TRBJ1-5
V gene: TRBV18
D gene: TRBD1
CDR3 DNA: TGTGCCAGCTCTGCCCCGGGACAGGGAATTGGAGGGAACCAGCCCCAGCATTTT
CDR3 protein: CASSAPGQGIGGNQPQHF

clone size: few
J gene: TRBJ1-2
V gene: TRBV6-2/TRBV6-3
D gene: NA
CDR3 DNA: TGTGCCAGCAGTTACTCGCCCACAGGGCGCTATGGCTACACCTTC
CDR3 protein: CASSYSPTGRYGYTF

clone size: few
J gene: TRBJ2-3
V gene: TRBV2
D gene: TRBD2
CDR3 DNA: TGTGCCAGCATGGAAGAGACTAGCGGGGGCCGAAGCACAGATACGCAGTATTTT
CDR3 protein: CASMEETSGGRSTDTQYF

clone size: NA
J gene: TRBJ1-2
V gene: TRBV29-1
D gene: NA
CDR3 DNA: TGCAGCACGGTGGATAGCCTAAACTATGGCTACACCTTC
CDR3 protein: CSTVDSLNYGYTF

clone size: once
J gene: TRBJ1-6
V gene: TRBV5-1
D gene: NA
CDR3 DNA: TGCGCCAGCAGCTTGGGCGGGGGGAGCTCCTATAATTCACCCCTCCACTTT
CDR3 protein: CASSLGGGSSYNSPLHF